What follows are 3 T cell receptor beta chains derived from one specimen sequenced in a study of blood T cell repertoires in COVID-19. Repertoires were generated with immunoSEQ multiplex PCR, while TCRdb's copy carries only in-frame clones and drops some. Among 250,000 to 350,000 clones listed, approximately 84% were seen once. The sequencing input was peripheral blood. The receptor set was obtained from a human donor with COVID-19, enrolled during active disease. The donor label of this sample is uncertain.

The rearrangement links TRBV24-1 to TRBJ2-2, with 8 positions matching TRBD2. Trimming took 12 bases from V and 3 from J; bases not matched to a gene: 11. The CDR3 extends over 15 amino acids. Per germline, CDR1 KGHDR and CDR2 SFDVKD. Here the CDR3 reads CAPWSGSIDTGELFF. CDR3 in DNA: TGTGCCCCATGGAGCGGGAGCATAGACACCGGGGAGCTGTTTTTT.

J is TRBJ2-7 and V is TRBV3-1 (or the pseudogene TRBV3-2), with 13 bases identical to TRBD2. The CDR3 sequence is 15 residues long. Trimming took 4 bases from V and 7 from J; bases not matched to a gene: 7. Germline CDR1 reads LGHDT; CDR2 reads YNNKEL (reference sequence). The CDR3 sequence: CASSPWTSGREEQYF. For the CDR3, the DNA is TGTGCCAGCAGCCCCTGGACTAGCGGGAGAGAAGAGCAGTACTTC.

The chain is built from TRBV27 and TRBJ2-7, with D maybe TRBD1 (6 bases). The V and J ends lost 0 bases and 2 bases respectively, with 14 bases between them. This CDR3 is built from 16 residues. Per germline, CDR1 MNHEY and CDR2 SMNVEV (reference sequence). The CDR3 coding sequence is TGTGCCAGCAGTTTATCGAGTGGGGGCTTCGCCTACGAGCAGTACTTC. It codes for CASSLSSGGFAYEQYF.